This record covers a single T cell receptor (beta chain). The sample originates from a study of blood T cell repertoires in COVID-19. Looking at the study overall: T cells, B-cell-depleted T cells, or PBMCs provided the cDNA or gDNA that served as material.

This CDR3 is 14 amino acids long. V shed 0 bases and J 6 bases; nucleotides not matched to a gene: 5. Germline V lookup: CDR1 SGDLS, CDR2 YYNGEE. Original handling: From reference gene primer amplification, estimates of nucleated cell counts were derived. This table comes from immunoSEQ multiplex PCR, and its TCRdb copy is limited to in-frame clones, with some not included. V, J and clone size are taken as reported in that table, and D and trimming were inferred from the DNA itself. The repertoire holds around 92,000 clones, with roughly 83% as singletons. The TCR comes from a human donor in a cohort sampled during active COVID-19. The V call is TRBV9, the J call TRBJ1-1; 7 bases align to TRBD1. Sequencing was done on a sample of peripheral blood. The CDR3 is CASSVVGDSPEAFF. CDR3 nucleotide sequence: TGTGCCAGCAGCGTAGTAGGGGACAGCCCTGAAGCTTTCTTT.